These 31 T cell receptor beta chains were all obtained from the same sample, sequenced in a study of response to subunit inactivated influenza vaccine. TCRdb fed the RT-PCR reads into MiXCR, producing one record per CDR3 protein. The table shows about 780,000 distinct CDR3 sequences, with approximately 17% occurring only once. The material sequenced was PBMCs from blood, taken 4 to 6 days after vaccination. Receptors were obtained from a man aged 50 to 59 who received an inactivated influenza vaccine.

This clonotype was seen repeatedly, ten times or more. V gene TRBV14 combines with J gene TRBJ2-5; unclear D gene. V lost 4 bases, J lost 5 bases, and 17 bases lay in between. The CDR3 sequence is 15 residues long. Germline CDR1 reads SGHDN; CDR2 reads FVKESK. The CDR3 sequence is CASSPRLYSVETQYF. CDR3 DNA: TGTGCCAGCAGCCCACGACTTTACAGCGTGGAGACCCAGTACTTC.

This clonotype appeared many times. The V call is TRBV4-1, the J call TRBJ2-7, with 7 bases matching TRBD1. The CDR3 runs to 14 residues. Germline CDR1 reads MGHRA; CDR2 reads YSYEKL. V dropped 4 bases and J dropped 3; count of bases not matched to a gene: 6. The CDR3 bases are TGCGCCAGCAGCCTCAGGGACAGCTACTACGAGCAGTACTTC. Its translation: CASSLRDSYYEQYF.

The J gene is TRBJ2-2, the V gene TRBV4-3; either TRBD1 or TRBD2 may supply D (5 bases each). Looked up from germline, CDR1 is LGHNA and CDR2 is YSLEER. Trimming removed 0 bases from V and 4 bases from J, with 12 bases in between. The CDR3 is made up of 16 amino acids. CDR3 loop: CASSQEPNGATGELFF. The CDR3 DNA follows: TGCGCCAGCAGCCAAGAGCCCAACGGGGCCACCGGGGAGCTGTTTTTT.

This clonotype turned up a few times. The CDR3 protein is CASSSTGTSPYNEQFF. In DNA, the CDR3 is TGTGCCAGCAGTTCAACCGGGACTAGTCCTTACAATGAGCAGTTCTTC. The chain uses TRBV28 and TRBJ2-1; 8 bases fit TRBD2. The CDR3 has 16 amino acids. The germline V gene encodes CDR1 MDHEN and CDR2 SYDVKM. V was pared by 4 bases and J by 4 bases, with 9 bases of the junction left unmatched.

The rearrangement links TRBV12-3 or TRBV12-4 to TRBJ2-7; TRBD2 matches at 14 bases. J was trimmed by 5 bases and V by 7 bases; bases with no gene match: 7. The CDR3 runs to 15 residues. The CDR3 bases are TGTGCCAGCACCCCGGGACTAGCGGGAGTAAACGAGCAGTACTTC. As protein: CASTPGLAGVNEQYF.

The V and J genes are TRBV12-3 or TRBV12-4 and TRBJ2-1; TRBD2 is a possible D gene (6 bases). This CDR3 is built from 13 residues. The V end was cut by 6 bases, the J end by 6 bases, with 12 bases between. CDR3 amino acids: CASRPGGLNEQFF. CDR3 coding DNA: TGTGCCAGCAGGCCCGGGGGTCTCAATGAGCAGTTCTTC.

This clonotype was seen more than once but under ten times. The V call is TRBV5-6, the J call TRBJ2-5; D is perhaps TRBD1 (5 bases). Germline V gene data show CDR1 as SGHDT and CDR2 as YYEEEE. This CDR3 is 15 amino acids long. V gave up 2 bases and J gave up 0 bases, with 11 bases separating them. Written as DNA, the CDR3 is TGTGCCAGCAGCTTTGGCAGGGTTAACCAAGAGACCCAGTACTTC. Translation gives CASSFGRVNQETQYF.

This sequence joins TRBV3-1 and TRBJ1-2, with a possible D match to TRBD1 (6 bases). CDR3 length: 17 residues. Germline CDR1 reads LGHDT; CDR2 reads YNNKEL (reference sequence). The V gene lost 4 bases and the J gene lost 10 bases, with 28 bases spanning the gap. CDR3 in DNA: TGTGCCAGCAGCCTTCAAGGGTCCGGACAGACCTCAAAAGCCTACACCTTC. The encoded protein is CASSLQGSGQTSKAYTF.

V is TRBV20-1 and J is TRBJ2-7, with D hard to call. V gave up 5 bases and J gave up 9 bases, with 11 bases separating them. Germline V gives CDR1 DFQATT, CDR2 SNEGSKA (reference sequence). The CDR3 length is 10 residues. The CDR3 coding sequence is TGCAGTGCTCCGCTACGAGGGCAGTACTTC. Its protein product is CSAPLRGQYF.

The rearrangement links TRBV20-1 to TRBJ2-3; possibly TRBD1 for D (5 bases). V gave up 4 bases and J gave up 0 bases, with 11 bases separating them. Germline assignment: CDR1 DFQATT and CDR2 SNEGSKA (reference sequence). CDR3 length: 14 residues. In nucleotides, the CDR3 is TGCAGTGCTATGACAGTCACTAGCACAGATACGCAGTATTTT. This sequence encodes CSAMTVTSTDTQYF.

The rearrangement uses TRBV20-1 and TRBJ2-7, with TRBD2 matching over 9 bases. CDR1 and CDR2 from the germline V gene are DFQATT and SNEGSKA (reference sequence). V lost 2 bases and J lost 5; bases outside the gene matches: 13. This CDR3 has 16 residues. The CDR3 DNA reads TGCAGTGCTAGATCGCCAGCCCTAGCGGGAATCGACGAGCAGTACTTC. Translating it yields CSARSPALAGIDEQYF.

This clonotype came up a few times. The rearrangement links TRBV6-1 to TRBJ2-2, with 13 bases fitting TRBD2. The CDR3 extends over 17 amino acids. The germline CDR1 and CDR2 sequences are MNHNS and SASEGT. V shed 6 bases and J 7 bases; nucleotides not matched to a gene: 11. The CDR3 DNA reads TGTGCCAGCAGCCTACTAGCGGGAGGGCCTTGGGGCGGGGAGCTGTTTTTT. Translation gives CASSLLAGGPWGGELFF.

This clonotype was seen only a few times. This chain joins TRBV7-2 and TRBJ2-7; D unresolved. This CDR3 is built from 13 residues. Germline CDR1 and CDR2: SGHTA and FQGNSA. V was clipped by 1 base and J by 7 bases, with 11 bases between them. CDR3 loop: CASSLGLSWEQYF. The CDR3 DNA follows: TGTGCCAGCAGCTTAGGTCTCTCCTGGGAGCAGTACTTC.

The rearrangement links TRBV5-6 to TRBJ2-1; unclear D gene. This CDR3 region has 13 residues. Trimming took off 3 bases at V and 7 bases at J, with 11 bases between the two ends. CDR1 and CDR2 from the germline V gene are SGHDT and YYEEEE. CDR3 sequence reads: CASSSGSTNEQFF. The CDR3 bases are TGTGCCAGCAGCTCGGGCTCTACTAATGAGCAGTTCTTC.

The chain combines TRBV9 with TRBJ1-2; D is perhaps TRBD1 (6 bases). V lost 2 bases and J 0 bases, leaving 14 bases between the germline ends. The germline CDR1 and CDR2 sequences are SGDLS and YYNGEE. CDR3 size: 16 residues. The CDR3 DNA reads TGTGCCAGCAGCGTTACCCACGGGACAACTAACTATGGCTACACCTTC. Protein sequence: CASSVTHGTTNYGYTF.

The table lists this clonotype with a few counts. The chain's CDR3 is CASSYSTVTQVEQYF. The CDR3 region has the DNA TGTGCCAGCAGTTACTCAACAGTAACCCAGGTTGAGCAGTACTTC. The chain links TRBV6-5 to TRBJ2-7, with D hard to call. The CDR3 totals 15 residues. V was cut by 0 bases and J by 7 bases, with 16 bases left in between. Germline-derived CDR1 and CDR2 are MNHEY and SVGAGI.

This clonotype was counted at least ten times. The V call is TRBV10-3, the J call TRBJ2-2; no firm D call. Germline V gene lookup returns CDR1 ENHRY and CDR2 SYGVKD. With 7 bases removed from V and 8 bases from J, the gap between germline ends came to 11 bases. CDR3 length: 12 amino acids. Here the CDR3 reads CAITDHSGELFF. DNA for the CDR3: TGTGCCATCACGGACCACTCAGGGGAGCTGTTTTTT.

This clonotype has just a few counts. The V and J genes are TRBV4-2 and TRBJ2-3; D is uncertain. The germline gives CDR1 LGHNA, CDR2 YNFKEQ. This CDR3 is built from 15 residues. Trimming cost V 3 bases and J 3 bases, with 13 bases left between them. The CDR3 DNA sequence: TGTGCCAGCAGCCACGGCCCCTCTACTACAGATACGCAGTATTTT. Encoded protein: CASSHGPSTTDTQYF.

This clonotype was counted a few times. V and J are TRBV7-2 and TRBJ2-4; D perhaps matches TRBD1 (6 bases). CDR3 length equals 13 residues. Germline CDR1 is SGHTA and CDR2 is FQGNSA. Between the trimmed V and J ends, which lost 2 bases and 8 bases, there was a span of 10 bases. As DNA, the CDR3 is TGTGCCAGCAGCTTAACAGGGAACGACATTCAGTACTTC. As protein: CASSLTGNDIQYF.

A note on this clonotype: A read error may account for a junction end that differs from germline. This chain joins TRBV7-2 and TRBJ1-5, with D possibly TRBD1 on 6 matching bases. The CDR3 consists of 14 residues. Germline V lookup: CDR1 SGHTA, CDR2 FQGNSA. The CDR3 reads CASRLGGGSQPQHF. CDR3 in DNA: TGTGCCAGCAGATTAGGGGGGGGCAGTCAGCCCCAGCATTTT.

The chain has TRBV10-3 and TRBJ2-3, with a weak D call TRBD2 (6 bases). The CDR3 sequence is 17 residues long. Trimming took off 2 bases at V and 3 bases at J, with 18 bases between the two ends. CDR1 and CDR2 (germline): ENHRY, SYGVKD. CDR3 in DNA: TGTGCCATCAGTGAGAGGGCGACGGCCGGAGGGACAGATACGCAGTATTTT. Protein: CAISERATAGGTDTQYF.

The chain combines TRBV28 with TRBJ1-6; the match to TRBD1 covers 8 bases. J gave up 2 bases and V 6 bases, and 6 bases lay outside the gene matches. The germline V gene encodes CDR1 MDHEN and CDR2 SYDVKM. The CDR3 has 16 residues. CDR3 bases: TGTGCCAGCAGCTCAGGGGGCCAAACCTATAATTCACCCCTCCACTTT. It codes for CASSSGGQTYNSPLHF.

This sequence joins TRBV12-3 or TRBV12-4 and TRBJ2-7; 15 bases fit TRBD2. V lost 6 bases and J lost 9; bases outside the gene matches: 9. The CDR3 covers 15 residues. In DNA, the CDR3 is TGTGCCAGCAGGGACGCCGGGACTAGCGGGGGGTTGCAGTACTTC. The encoded protein is CASRDAGTSGGLQYF.

In this sample, this clonotype turned up a few times. The V and J genes are TRBV4-1 and TRBJ2-1, with D possibly TRBD2 on 5 matching bases. The germline V gene has CDR1 MGHRA and CDR2 YSYEKL. There are 16 residues in the CDR3. Between the trimmed V and J ends, which lost 5 bases and 3 bases, there was a span of 17 bases. CDR3 region: CASSLHSGNYYNEQFF. The CDR3 bases are TGCGCCAGCAGCTTGCACTCCGGGAACTACTACAATGAGCAGTTCTTC.

This chain links TRBV4-1 with TRBJ2-5; D perhaps matches TRBD2 (5 bases). V was shortened by 2 bases and J by 1 base, with 8 bases between the two germline ends. CDR1 and CDR2 from the germline V gene are MGHRA and YSYEKL. The CDR3 contains 14 residues. CDR3 DNA sequence: TGCGCCAGCAGCCAAATTGAGGGCCAAGAGACCCAGTACTTC. Its translation is CASSQIEGQETQYF.

The V gene is TRBV7-6, the J gene TRBJ1-4; tentatively, D is TRBD1 (6 bases). Germline V gene data show CDR1 as SGHVS and CDR2 as FNYEAQ. The V end was cut by 2 bases, the J end by 3 bases, with 13 bases between. The CDR3 length is 16 residues. Here the CDR3 DNA reads TGTGCCAGCAGCTTATTTATGGGGGCGGCTAATGAAAAACTGTTTTTT. Residues: CASSLFMGAANEKLFF.

This clonotype was observed a handful of times. V is TRBV5-1 and J is TRBJ1-4; a weak D match, TRBD1 (5 bases). The CDR3 is 14 residues long. Germline CDR1 is SGHRS and CDR2 is YFSETQ. Trimming left V 4 bases short and J 4 bases short, with 11 bases between. CDR3 bases: TGCGCCAGCAGCCCCGGGACGCTTAATGAAAAACTGTTTTTT. Translating gives CASSPGTLNEKLFF. The complete variable domain, with remaining parts taken from reference TRBV5-1 and TRBJ1-4, reads KAGVTQTPRYLIKTRGQQVTLSCSPISGHRSVSWYQQTPGQGLQFLFEYFSETQRNKGNFPGRFSGRQFSNSRSEMNVSTLELGDSALYLCASSPGTLNEKLFFGSGTQLSVL.

The gene calls are TRBV4-1 and TRBJ1-5; 9 positions match TRBD1. The CDR3 extends over 19 amino acids. Germline-derived CDR1 and CDR2 are MGHRA and YSYEKL. V trimming: 3 bases; J trimming: 1 base; junction bases outside the gene matches: 13. The CDR3: CASSQGGTGRKWSNQPQHF. In DNA, the CDR3 is TGCGCCAGCAGCCAGGGCGGGACAGGGAGGAAGTGGAGCAATCAGCCCCAGCATTTT.

This chain links TRBV14 with TRBJ2-5; D tentatively reads TRBD1 or TRBD2 (5 bases each). The CDR3 covers 15 residues. CDR1 and CDR2 from the germline V gene are SGHDN and FVKESK. V dropped 3 bases and J dropped 4 bases, with 15 bases sitting between them. This CDR3 reads CASSHPGRPRETQYF. The CDR3, as DNA: TGTGCCAGCAGCCATCCGGGGCGGCCGAGAGAGACCCAGTACTTC.

This clonotype was detected only a few times. The chain couples TRBV6-1 to TRBJ1-4; TRBD1 matches at 11 bases. Germline V gene lookup returns CDR1 MNHNS and CDR2 SASEGT. Trimming removed 6 bases from V and 8 bases from J; junction bases left unmatched: 5. The CDR3 is 14 residues long. This chain's CDR3 is CASRRGQGGEKLFF. CDR3 nucleotides: TGTGCCAGCAGGAGGGGACAGGGGGGCGAAAAACTGTTTTTT.

In its sample, this clonotype was seen a few times. The rearrangement joins TRBV2 to TRBJ1-5; D perhaps matches TRBD1 (6 bases). Trimming took 6 bases from V and 7 from J, leaving 16 bases between them. Germline V gene lookup returns CDR1 SNHLY and CDR2 FYNNEI. The CDR3 loop spans 14 amino acids. CDR3 amino acids: CASRATDRGQPQHF. For the CDR3, the DNA is TGTGCCAGCAGGGCTACGGACAGAGGCCAGCCCCAGCATTTT.